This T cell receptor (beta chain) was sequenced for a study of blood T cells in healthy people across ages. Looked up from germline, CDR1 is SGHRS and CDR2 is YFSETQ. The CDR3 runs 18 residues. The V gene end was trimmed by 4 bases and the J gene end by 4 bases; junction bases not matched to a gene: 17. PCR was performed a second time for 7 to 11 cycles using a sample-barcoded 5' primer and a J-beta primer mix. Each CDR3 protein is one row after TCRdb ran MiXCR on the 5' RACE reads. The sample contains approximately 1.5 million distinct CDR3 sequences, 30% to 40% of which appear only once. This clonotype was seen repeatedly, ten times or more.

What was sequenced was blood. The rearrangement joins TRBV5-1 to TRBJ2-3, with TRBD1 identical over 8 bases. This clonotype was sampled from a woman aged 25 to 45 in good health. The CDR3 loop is CASSIGRGRYPPPDTQYF. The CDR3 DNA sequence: TGCGCCAGCAGCATTGGCAGGGGGCGGTACCCACCCCCAGATACGCAGTATTTT.